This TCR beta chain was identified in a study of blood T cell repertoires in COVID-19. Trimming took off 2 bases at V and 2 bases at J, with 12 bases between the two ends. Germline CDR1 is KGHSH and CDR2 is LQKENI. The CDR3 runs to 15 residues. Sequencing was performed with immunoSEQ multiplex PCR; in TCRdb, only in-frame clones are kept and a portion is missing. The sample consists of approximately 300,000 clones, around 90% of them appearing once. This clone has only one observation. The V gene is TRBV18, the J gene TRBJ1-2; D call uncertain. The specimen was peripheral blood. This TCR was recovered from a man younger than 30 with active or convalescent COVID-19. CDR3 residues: CASSPSAGLNYGYTF. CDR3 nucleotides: TGTGCCAGCTCACCATCGGCGGGCCTAAACTATGGCTACACCTTC.